This T cell receptor beta chain stems from a study of immune evolution from preneoplasia to lung adenocarcinoma (TCRdb year 2021). About the study as a whole: HLA loss of heterozygosity was seen in roughly 6.6%, 14% and 36% of AIS, MIA and ADC lesions, and in no AAH lesions. Immune contexture across lung adenocarcinoma precursors and invasive adenocarcinoma was profiled using immune gene expression, TCR sequencing and multiplex immunofluorescence. Resected precursor lesions (AAH, AIS, MIA) and invasive adenocarcinomas were compared with paired morphologically normal lung tissue. Sample size was based on specimen availability rather than a prior power calculation. The immune data were combined with whole exome sequencing and methylation data from the same cohort of nodules. The overall cohort was made up of a few dozen patients with pulmonary nodules who had surgical resection. A total of approximately 56 patients contributed TCR sequencing data. The study reported that more than 85 samples were used for TCR sequencing. POLYSOLVER was used to infer class I HLA alleles from exome data, and LOHHLA was used to detect allele-specific HLA loss. The full study reports these points: Normal lung had the highest top T cell clone frequencies, and these frequencies appeared to fall progressively from AAH through AIS, MIA and invasive adenocarcinoma. KRAS-mutant nodules showed the highest T cell clonality compared with EGFR-mutant or double wild-type lesions. Normal lung showed the highest clonality, whereas later-stage lesions appeared to have higher T cell density and diversity but lower clonality. Because all patients came from Japan and China, whether the findings apply to Western populations was uncertain. Findings were based on association rather than direct causation; larger cohorts with long-term follow-up and longitudinal biopsies were deemed needed.

Resection was performed on patients in Japan or China between the mid-2010s and the late 2010s. Two lung cancer pathologists independently confirmed the histologic diagnosis of each case on H&E slides. Premalignant or tumor cells were enriched for nucleic acid extraction by macro-dissection performed after pathologic assessment. The AllPrep DNA/RNA FFPE Kit was used to isolate DNA from FFPE tissue. TCR beta CDR3 regions were sequenced from DNA using the immunoSEQ hsTCRbeta Kit. As for the authors' bioinformatics: The ImmunoSEQ Analyzer was used to analyse the TCR sequencing data. T cell clonality was defined as 1 minus Pielou's evenness computed on productive rearrangements. The inverse Simpson index, applied to productive templates, was used to measure T cell diversity. T cell density was TCR beta template counts normalized to usable DNA, estimated by amplifying and sequencing housekeeping genes. TCR metrics were compared across histologic stages using two-sided Kruskal-Wallis tests. TCRdb re-hosts the immuneACCESS table, in-frame sequences only. Its copies lack some clones; in the studies checked, an unresolved V gene accounts for under half of them, and the cause for the rest is not known. The V and J calls and the clone size are those of that table, but D and trimming were determined from the DNA. Recorded for this sample are thousands of clones; less than 90% of them occurred a single time. Jointly, the top ten make up about 4.5% of the sample.

From the cysteine up to the phenylalanine, the CDR3 has a length of 13 residues. Only CDR3 DNA is held: 39 bases, read in frame from base 1. Based on the germline V gene, the CDR1 and CDR2 sequences are MDHEN and SYDVKM. Trimming costs V 2 bases and J 8 bases, and their ends lie 12 bases apart. This clone was detected only a few times. The antigen it recognizes is unknown. No clone much larger than this one lies a single base away; base qualities are absent. Other nucleotide sequences in the sample specify the same CDR3. Rearrangement joined TRBV28 to TRBJ1-2; the D gene identity is not certain. The specimen sequenced was FFPE lung adenocarcinoma in situ tissue. Read against the paper, the sample's cell subset or site label means: preinvasive adenocarcinoma in situ (AIS). This TCR was sampled from a person aged 60 to 85 with lung adenocarcinoma. At the DNA level, the sequence is TGTGCCAGCAGTTTAGGGATCCGTTACGGCTACACCTTC. Translated, it gives CASSLGIRYGYTF.